The clone carrying this TCR beta chain occurred once. The sample originates from a study of shared clonotypes between healthy human individuals. Positively selected for CCR7, the CD45RO-negative cells used as naive CD8 cells excluded terminally differentiated effector memory CD45RA+ cells. Adult Caucasians living in Nashville, Tennessee made up all of the donors. The table came from immunoSEQ multiplex PCR; TCRdb's copy has only in-frame clones and leaves some out. The table includes over 750,000 clones, 90% to 97% detected once. The TCR comes from a man under 40 in good health. Sequencing used naive CD8+ T cells sorted from blood.

The CDR3 sequence is CASSGFSGYTYEQYF. The CDR3 DNA reads TGCGCCAGCAGCGGTTTTAGCGGGTACACCTACGAGCAGTACTTC. The chain combines TRBV4-1 with TRBJ2-7, with 7 bases identical to TRBD2. V gave up 5 bases and J gave up 2 bases; unmatched junction bases: 9. Germline CDR1 MGHRA, CDR2 YSYEKL. This CDR3 region has 15 residues.